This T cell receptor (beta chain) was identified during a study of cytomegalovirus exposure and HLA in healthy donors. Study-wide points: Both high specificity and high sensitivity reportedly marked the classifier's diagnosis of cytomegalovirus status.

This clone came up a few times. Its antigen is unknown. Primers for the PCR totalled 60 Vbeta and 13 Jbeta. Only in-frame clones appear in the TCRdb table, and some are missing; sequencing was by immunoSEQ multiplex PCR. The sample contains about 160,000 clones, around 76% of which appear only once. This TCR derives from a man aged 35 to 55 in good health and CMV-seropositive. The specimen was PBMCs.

The CDR3 region is CASIPDRGSETQYF. CDR3 in DNA: TGTGCCAGCATCCCGGACAGGGGAAGTGAGACCCAGTACTTC. The chain couples TRBV27 to TRBJ2-5; TRBD1 matches at 9 bases. The CDR3 spans 14 residues. J gave up 5 bases and V 7 bases, and 8 bases lay outside the gene matches. Germline CDR1 is MNHEY and CDR2 is SMNVEV (reference sequence).